This TCR beta chain was documented in a study of cytotoxic CD8 clonotypes in ibrutinib-treated CLL. Germline loops: CDR1 SGDLS, CDR2 YYNGEE. This CDR3 spans 17 amino acids. J gave up 5 bases and V 0 bases, and 8 bases lay outside the gene matches. The table came from immunoSEQ multiplex PCR; TCRdb's copy has only in-frame clones and leaves some out. The sample lists about 300,000 clones, around 76% occurring once. The sample here was PBMCs, taken at disease progression, from a patient treated with ibrutinib. The TCR originated in a human donor with chronic lymphocytic leukemia. The rearrangement uses TRBV9 and TRBJ2-3; 11 bases agree with TRBD2. For the CDR3, the DNA is TGTGCCAGCAGCGTAGGTGGGGGACTAGCGGAGCGAGATACGCAGTATTTT. Protein: CASSVGGGLAERDTQYF.